These 21 T cell receptor beta chains were sequenced from one sample in a study of identical twins. One entry per CDR3 protein, called by TCRdb with MiXCR from the 5' RACE reads. Of some 590,000 distinct CDR3 sequences in the sample, more than 9% are singletons; the top ten hold under 3.5%. A further study also used this sample, focusing on yellow fever vaccine responses in identical twins.

The sequenced sample was PBMCs. The receptors shown here come from a woman aged 18-35 years in good health.

This chain links TRBV6-2 or TRBV6-3 with TRBJ2-1, with a weak D call TRBD1 (6 bases). The CDR3 length is 13 residues. Germline V gives CDR1 MNHEY, CDR2 SVGEGT. The V end lost 2 bases, the J end lost 9 bases, and 11 bases lay between the germline ends. The CDR3 DNA reads as TGTGCCAGCAGTTACACAGGGCAGGGTGAGCAGTTCTTC. Translated, it gives CASSYTGQGEQFF.

This chain uses TRBV12-5 with TRBJ2-1, with D possibly TRBD2 on 5 matching bases. Germline V gene data show CDR1 as LGHNT and CDR2 as FRNRAP. V lost 4 bases to trimming and J lost 3 bases, with 16 bases between them. The CDR3 runs to 16 residues. The CDR3 here is CASGSRRGLGYNEQFF. CDR3 DNA: TGTGCTAGTGGTTCTCGACGGGGTCTTGGCTACAATGAGCAGTTCTTC.

The sample holds a few counts of this clonotype. The chain couples TRBV20-1 to TRBJ2-7; 7 positions agree with TRBD2. The CDR3 is made up of 13 amino acids. Unmatched junction bases numbered 8, after V lost 6 bases and J lost 3 bases. Germline CDR1 reads DFQATT; CDR2 reads SNEGSKA (reference sequence). CDR3 sequence reads: CSAAAGSFYEQYF. The CDR3 DNA reads TGCAGTGCCGCAGCGGGGAGTTTCTACGAGCAGTACTTC.

This clonotype was seen at least ten times. V is TRBV12-3 or TRBV12-4 and J is TRBJ2-1; no definite D call. The CDR3 spans 15 residues. V lost 6 bases to trimming and J lost 3 bases, with 15 bases between them. The CDR3 spells CASSNYLDHYNEQFF. Written as DNA, the CDR3 is TGTGCCAGCAGCAATTATTTGGACCACTACAATGAGCAGTTCTTC.

J is TRBJ2-5 and V is TRBV6-2 or TRBV6-3, with 8 bases matching TRBD1. CDR3 length: 13 amino acids. The V gene's germline CDR1 is MNHEY and CDR2 SVGEGT. With V trimmed by 7 bases and J by 3 bases, 4 bases remained unmatched. The CDR3 DNA follows: TGTGCCAGCAATACAGGGGGAGAAGAGACCCAGTACTTC. This translates into CASNTGGEETQYF.

The chain has TRBV15 and TRBJ2-7; 8 bases are a match to TRBD1. V shed 3 bases, J shed 0 bases, and the junction held 4 bases outside the gene matches. Germline CDR1 LNHNV, CDR2 YYDKDF (reference sequence). There are 15 residues in the CDR3. The CDR3, as DNA: TGTGCCACCAGCAGGACCGGGACAGGCTCCTACGAGCAGTACTTC. Protein sequence: CATSRTGTGSYEQYF. Full variable domain (rest looked up from reference TRBV15 and TRBJ2-7): DAMVIQNPRYQVTQFGKPVTLSCSQTLNHNVMYWYQQKSSQAPKLLFHYYDKDFNNEADTPDNFQSRRPNTSFCFLDIRSPGLGDTAMYLCATSRTGTGSYEQYFGPGTRLTVT.

V usage is TRBV11-2 and J usage is TRBJ2-1; 8 bases line up with TRBD2. V shed 5 bases and J 7 bases; nucleotides not matched to a gene: 10. This CDR3 comprises 15 residues. The germline CDR1 and CDR2 sequences are SGHAT and FQNNGV. The CDR3 region is CASSTSGGGRNEQFF. CDR3 sequence (DNA): TGTGCCAGCAGCACTAGCGGTGGTGGGAGAAATGAGCAGTTCTTC.

This clonotype was counted between two and nine times. The chain carries TRBV27 and TRBJ2-2; D is tentatively TRBD1 or TRBD2 (5 bases each). CDR1 is MNHEY and CDR2 is SMNVEV in the germline V gene (reference sequence). This CDR3 is built from 17 residues. V shed 0 bases and J shed 0 bases, with 11 bases lying between them. Here the CDR3 reads CASSLSPLGANTGELFF. CDR3 sequence (DNA): TGTGCCAGCAGTTTATCCCCCCTGGGGGCGAACACCGGGGAGCTGTTTTTT.

To note about this clonotype: One end of the junction does not line up with germline, which may come from a read error. The chain carries TRBV12-3 or TRBV12-4 and TRBJ2-3; 13 positions match TRBD2. CDR3 size: 18 residues. As DNA, the CDR3 is TGTGCCCGCAGTTCCTCGTCTGGGACTAGCGGGACCACAGATACGCAGTATTTT. Protein product: CARSSSSGTSGTTDTQYF.

This clonotype was seen many times. DNA of the CDR3: TGTGCCAGCAGTACCCTTGGGGTTTCCTATGGCTACACCTTC. Amino acids: CASSTLGVSYGYTF. The chain uses TRBV12-3 or TRBV12-4 and TRBJ1-2, with no clear D. V lost 5 bases and J 4 bases, leaving 14 bases between the germline ends. CDR3 size: 14 residues.

This sequence joins TRBV5-3 and TRBJ2-6; D gene ambiguous. TRBV5-3 is sorted into the ORF group, with uncertain function. Trimming shortened V by 10 bases and J by 0 bases, and 8 bases separated the two germline ends. This CDR3 region has 13 residues. In DNA form, the CDR3 reads TGTGCCCGACCCGGCTCTGGGGCCAACGTCCTGACTTTC. The encoded protein is CARPGSGANVLTF.

This clonotype was counted a few times. This chain links TRBV7-9 with TRBJ2-7; no reliable D call. CDR3 length: 13 amino acids. The V end was cut by 4 bases, the J end by 1 base, with 8 bases between. CDR1 and CDR2 (germline): SEHNR, FQNEAQ (reference sequence). CDR3 sequence reads: CASSSWRSYEQYF. The CDR3 nucleotides read TGTGCCAGCAGCTCCTGGAGATCCTACGAGCAGTACTTC.

The V gene is TRBV20-1, the J gene TRBJ2-3; D remains unclear. This CDR3 region has 13 residues. The V end lost 7 bases, the J end lost 1 base, and 12 bases lay between the germline ends. Germline CDR1 is DFQATT and CDR2 is SNEGSKA (reference sequence). The CDR3 DNA is TGCAGTGGGCTCCCCGGTGGCACAGATACGCAGTATTTT. This codes for CSGLPGGTDTQYF.

This clonotype was counted ten times or more. The chain uses TRBV15 and TRBJ2-7, with a possible D match to TRBD2 (7 bases). Germline CDR1 LNHNV, CDR2 YYDKDF (reference sequence). The CDR3 totals 16 residues. Trimming removed 3 bases from V and 3 bases from J, with 18 bases in between. This CDR3 reads CATSRDGLGGRYEQYF. CDR3 in DNA: TGTGCCACCAGCAGGGACGGACTAGGGGGACGCTACGAGCAGTACTTC. Combining the CDR3 with reference TRBV15 and TRBJ2-7 gives the whole variable domain DAMVIQNPRYQVTQFGKPVTLSCSQTLNHNVMYWYQQKSSQAPKLLFHYYDKDFNNEADTPDNFQSRRPNTSFCFLDIRSPGLGDTAMYLCATSRDGLGGRYEQYFGPGTRLTVT.

The chain recombines TRBV6-2 or TRBV6-3 with TRBJ2-6, with D perhaps matching TRBD1 (5 bases). CDR1 and CDR2 (germline): MNHEY, SVGEGT. The CDR3 spans 16 residues. Trimming cost V 0 bases and J 2 bases, with 8 bases left between them. CDR3 in DNA: TGTGCCAGCAGTTACTCTTTGACAGCTGGGGCCAACGTCCTGACTTTC. This translates into CASSYSLTAGANVLTF.

This clonotype was seen more than once but under ten times. The chain joins TRBV6-1 to TRBJ2-1, with a tentative D call TRBD1 (5 bases). Germline V gene lookup returns CDR1 MNHNS and CDR2 SASEGT. V gave up 6 bases and J gave up 5 bases, with 17 bases separating them. This CDR3 is built from 15 residues. The CDR3 DNA follows: TGTGCCAGCAGCCCCGTGGGCAGGGTACACAATGAGCAGTTCTTC. As protein: CASSPVGRVHNEQFF.

Only a few counts were recorded for this clonotype. The V call is TRBV5-4, the J call TRBJ1-3; tentative D call: TRBD1 (6 bases). CDR3 size: 15 residues. V lost 3 bases and J lost 3, with 13 bases in between. Germline V gives CDR1 SGHNT, CDR2 YYREEE (reference sequence). The CDR3 spells CASSSQGPSGNTIYF. CDR3 sequence (DNA): TGTGCCAGCAGCTCCCAGGGGCCCAGTGGAAACACCATATATTTT.

The sample holds a few counts of this clonotype. V usage is TRBV20-1 and J usage is TRBJ2-3; tentatively, D is TRBD2 (8 bases). The CDR3 is 17 residues long. Germline CDR1 reads DFQATT; CDR2 reads SNEGSKA (reference sequence). V was cut by 1 base and J by 3 bases, with 20 bases left in between. The CDR3 coding sequence is TGCAGTGCTAGAGCAGGGGGGCTAGCGGGCGCAACAGATACGCAGTATTTT. Its protein product is CSARAGGLAGATDTQYF.

The gene calls are TRBV6-2 or TRBV6-3 and TRBJ2-5; D is possibly TRBD2 (6 bases). With 5 bases removed from V and 3 bases from J, the gap between germline ends came to 16 bases. Germline V lookup: CDR1 MNHEY, CDR2 SVGEGT. The CDR3 covers 15 residues. The CDR3 DNA reads as TGTGCCAGCAGTCCCGACCGGGACTTCGAAGAGACCCAGTACTTC. Its protein product is CASSPDRDFEETQYF.

The table lists this clonotype with many counts. This chain uses TRBV20-1 with TRBJ2-1, with 11 bases fitting TRBD2. The CDR3 length is 16 residues. CDR1 is DFQATT and CDR2 is SNEGSKA in the germline V gene (reference sequence). The ends lost 3 bases at V and 7 bases at J; junction bases unmatched: 11. The CDR3 sequence is CSASMVAGGKGNEQFF. For the CDR3, the DNA is TGCAGTGCTAGTATGGTAGCGGGGGGGAAGGGAAATGAGCAGTTCTTC.

This clonotype was seen only a few times. V gene TRBV5-6 combines with J gene TRBJ2-7; 8 bases agree with TRBD2. The CDR3 totals 13 residues. With V trimmed by 4 bases and J by 2 bases, 2 bases remained unmatched. Germline V lookup: CDR1 SGHDT, CDR2 YYEEEE. CDR3 region: CASSISGAYEQYF. In DNA, the CDR3 is TGTGCCAGCAGCATTAGCGGGGCCTACGAGCAGTACTTC.